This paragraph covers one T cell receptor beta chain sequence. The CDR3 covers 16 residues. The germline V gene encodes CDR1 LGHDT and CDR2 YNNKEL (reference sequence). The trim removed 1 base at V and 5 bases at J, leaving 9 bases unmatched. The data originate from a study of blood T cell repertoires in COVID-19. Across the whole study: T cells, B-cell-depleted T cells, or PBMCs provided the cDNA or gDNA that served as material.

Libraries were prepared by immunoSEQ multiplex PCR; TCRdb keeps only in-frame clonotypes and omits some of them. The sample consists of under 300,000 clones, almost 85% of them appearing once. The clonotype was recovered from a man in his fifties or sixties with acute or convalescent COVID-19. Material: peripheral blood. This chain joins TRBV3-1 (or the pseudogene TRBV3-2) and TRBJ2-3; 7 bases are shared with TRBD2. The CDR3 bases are TGTGCCAGCAGCCAAGGCTGGCTAGCGGAGGGAGATACGCAGTATTTT. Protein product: CASSQGWLAEGDTQYF.